The 32 T cell receptor beta chains below were found in one sample sequenced in a study of T cell repertoires in cytomegalovirus infection. TCRdb reanalysed the reads using MiXCR and keeps one entry per CDR3 protein. Found here are 400,000 or so distinct CDR3 sequences, over 15% of them singletons; the top ten hold 8.7%. The sequenced sample was PBMCs. All receptors come from a human donor in good health (CMV status not recorded). Some clones in this sample may be carry-over from other donors' samples.

The V and J genes are TRBV27 and TRBJ1-5; D remains unclear. CDR1 MNHEY and CDR2 SMNVEV come from the germline V gene (reference sequence). Trimming pared 5 bases from V and 4 bases from J, leaving 9 bases between. The CDR3 is 13 residues long. The CDR3 loop is CASSRLVNQPQHF. In nucleotides, the CDR3 is TGTGCCAGCAGTCGACTCGTTAATCAGCCCCAGCATTTT.

This clonotype was recorded many times. The V call is TRBV12-5, the J call TRBJ2-7; weak D call: TRBD2 (5 bases). This CDR3 comprises 15 residues. Trimming shortened V by 9 bases and J by 0 bases, and 18 bases separated the two germline ends. CDR1 and CDR2 (germline): LGHNT, FRNRAP. The DNA for the CDR3 is TGTGCTAGCAGACCCCGCGGGCCTCGCTCCTACGAGCAGTACTTC. This sequence encodes CASRPRGPRSYEQYF.

The sample holds many counts of this clonotype. V usage is TRBV4-3 and J usage is TRBJ1-1; D may be TRBD1 (5 bases). Germline CDR1 LGHNA, CDR2 YSLEER. The V end lost 1 base, the J end lost 5 bases, and 20 bases lay between the germline ends. The CDR3 covers 17 residues. Written as DNA, the CDR3 is TGCGCCAGCAGCCAAGGATTACAGGCGCCCCTGAGGACTGAAGCTTTCTTT. Protein: CASSQGLQAPLRTEAFF.

This clonotype has ten or more counts. The rearrangement links TRBV7-6 to TRBJ2-3; 8 nucleotides align to TRBD2. The CDR3 consists of 16 residues. V dropped 6 bases and J dropped 5; count of bases not matched to a gene: 13. CDR1 and CDR2 (germline): SGHVS, FNYEAQ. The CDR3 DNA follows: TGTGCCAGCAGTTCCAAACCGGGACTAGGACAAGATACGCAGTATTTT. It codes for CASSSKPGLGQDTQYF.

This clonotype was detected many times. The rearrangement joins TRBV11-2 to TRBJ2-7; maybe TRBD2 (6 bases). Germline lookup yields CDR1 SGHAT and CDR2 FQNNGV. The CDR3 runs to 13 residues. V lost 4 bases and J lost 2, with 9 bases in between. The chain's CDR3 is CASSSGTPYEQYF. The CDR3 DNA reads TGTGCCAGCAGCTCCGGGACTCCCTACGAGCAGTACTTC. Combining the CDR3 with reference TRBV11-2 and TRBJ2-7 gives the whole variable domain EAGVAQSPRYKIIEKRQSVAFWCNPISGHATLYWYQQILGQGPKLLIQFQNNGVVDDSQLPKDRFSAERLKGVDSTLKIQPAKLEDSAVYLCASSSGTPYEQYFGPGTRLTVT.

J is TRBJ1-2 and V is TRBV10-3, with D possibly matching TRBD1 (5 bases). Trimming removed 7 bases at V and 5 bases at J, with 17 bases between. The CDR3 sequence is 14 residues long. CDR1 is ENHRY, CDR2 SYGVKD, per germline. CDR3 in amino acids: CAINNPGLQYGYTF. The CDR3 DNA sequence: TGTGCCATCAACAATCCGGGACTCCAATATGGCTACACCTTC.

A word on this clonotype: In this CDR3 the conserved last residue, phenylalanine or tryptophan, is missing, so a read error is likely. The chain joins TRBV7-3 to TRBJ2-7, with 7 bases that match TRBD1. The germline V gene encodes CDR1 SGHTA and CDR2 FQGTGA. The CDR3 totals 13 residues. V gave up 5 bases and J gave up 3 bases; unmatched junction bases: 4. CDR3 residues: CASSDRQGYEQYL. For the CDR3, the DNA is TGTGCCAGCAGCGACCGACAGGGCTACGAGCAGTACCTC.

This clonotype has just a few counts. V is TRBV20-1 and J is TRBJ2-3; 12 bases map to TRBD2. The CDR3 has 16 residues. CDR1 and CDR2 from the germline V gene are DFQATT and SNEGSKA (reference sequence). The V and J ends lost 6 bases and 6 bases, in that order; junction bases with no gene match: 13. The CDR3 protein is CSAIRGTSGPMDTQYF. The CDR3 DNA sequence: TGCAGTGCCATTCGCGGGACTAGCGGGCCGATGGATACGCAGTATTTT.

This clonotype has at least ten counts. This chain uses TRBV7-2 with TRBJ2-7; D gene unclear. The V and J ends lost 6 bases and 9 bases respectively, with 15 bases between them. In germline, CDR1 is SGHTA, CDR2 FQGNSA. CDR3 length: 12 amino acids. In DNA, the CDR3 is TGTGCCAGCAGTCGAGCGCGAGGCGCGCAGTACTTC. It specifies CASSRARGAQYF. Together with reference TRBV7-2 and TRBJ2-7, the CDR3 gives the full variable domain: GAGVSQSPSNKVTEKGKDVELRCDPISGHTALYWYRQSLGQGLEFLIYFQGNSAPDKSGLPSDRFSAERTGGSVSTLTIQRTQQEDSAVYLCASSRARGAQYFGPGTRLTVT.

With respect to this clonotype: A clone one base away is much larger, so this may be a read error. The chain is built from TRBV6-1 and TRBJ2-7, with D hard to call. V lost 5 bases and J 3 bases, leaving 8 bases between the germline ends. Germline loops: CDR1 MNHNS, CDR2 SASEGT. The CDR3 runs to 12 residues. The CDR3 here is CASSQQSYEQYF. DNA for the CDR3: TGTGCCAGCAGTCAACAGAGCTACGAGCAGTACTTC.

This clonotype was seen once. This chain joins TRBV24-1 and TRBJ2-3; 10 positions agree with TRBD1. Germline CDR1 KGHDR, CDR2 SFDVKD. The V segment lost 4 bases and the J segment 8 bases; nucleotides outside the gene matches: 8. The CDR3 covers 15 residues. The CDR3 DNA reads TGTGCCACCAGTGAGAGGACAGGGGGGATTCTTACGCAGTATTTT. Protein product: CATSERTGGILTQYF.

This clonotype was seen only a few times. The CDR3 loop reads CASSVRSKETQYF. In DNA, the CDR3 is TGTGCCAGCAGTGTCCGGAGTAAAGAGACCCAGTACTTC. V is TRBV25-1 and J is TRBJ2-5; D is uncertain. Trimming cost V 4 bases and J 3 bases, with 9 bases left between them. From germline, CDR1 is MGHDK and CDR2 SYGVNS. The CDR3 runs to 13 residues.

In this sample, this clonotype turned up many times. The V gene is TRBV5-5, the J gene TRBJ1-2; TRBD1 aligns across 7 bases. The CDR3 totals 14 residues. Germline V gene sequence: CDR1 SGHKS, CDR2 YYEKEE (reference sequence). Trimming at V came to 3 bases and at J to 1 base, leaving 3 bases not matched to a gene. CDR3 in amino acids: CASSSGTDNYGYTF. The CDR3, as DNA: TGTGCCAGCAGCTCAGGGACAGATAACTATGGCTACACCTTC.

This clonotype has a handful of counts. The genes are TRBV4-1 and TRBJ1-6; 10 nucleotides agree with TRBD1. Germline CDR1 MGHRA, CDR2 YSYEKL. The trim removed 4 bases at V and 6 bases at J, leaving 6 bases unmatched. This CDR3 has 16 amino acids. DNA of the CDR3: TGCGCCAGCAGCCTCAAAGGGACAGGGGCTAATTCACCCCTCCACTTT. It is translated as CASSLKGTGANSPLHF.

The rearrangement joins TRBV4-3 to TRBJ2-1; possible D gene TRBD2, 6 bases. The CDR3 runs to 15 residues. The V gene lost 3 bases and the J gene lost 0 bases, with 9 bases spanning the gap. CDR1 is LGHNA, CDR2 YSLEER, per germline. The CDR3 loop is CASSQGGSSYNEQFF. CDR3 nucleotides: TGCGCCAGCAGCCAGGGGGGAAGCTCCTACAATGAGCAGTTCTTC.

This chain joins TRBV12-3 or TRBV12-4 and TRBJ2-7; 7 bases fit TRBD1. CDR3 length: 13 residues. Germline trimming cut 5 bases from V and 11 bases from J; bases unmatched to any gene: 12. Here the CDR3 reads CASSPWTGKEEYF. DNA for the CDR3: TGTGCCAGCAGTCCATGGACAGGAAAGGAGGAGTACTTC.

This clonotype was seen a few times. V gene TRBV4-3 combines with J gene TRBJ2-7; 9 positions match TRBD1. This CDR3 is 15 amino acids long. J gave up 1 base and V 4 bases, and 5 bases lay outside the gene matches. Germline CDR1 is LGHNA and CDR2 is YSLEER. The CDR3 DNA sequence: TGCGCCAGCAGCCGCACGGACAGGGGTTCCTACGAGCAGTACTTC. Residues: CASSRTDRGSYEQYF.

The CDR3 DNA reads as TGCGCCAGCAGCTGGTTTGTCAGCGGGGGGAGCTCCTACAATGAGCAGTTCTTC. It yields the protein CASSWFVSGGSSYNEQFF. The chain uses TRBV5-1 and TRBJ2-1, with 9 positions matching TRBD2. The germline gives CDR1 SGHRS, CDR2 YFSETQ. V dropped 3 bases and J dropped 0; count of bases not matched to a gene: 10. This CDR3 is built from 18 residues.

The rearrangement links TRBV19 to TRBJ2-1, with 8 bases matching TRBD2. V lost 5 bases to trimming and J lost 8 bases; unmatched junction nucleotides: 11. Looked up from germline, CDR1 is LNHDA and CDR2 is SQIVND (reference sequence). The CDR3 length is 15 residues. The CDR3 DNA follows: TGTGCCAGTAGTGCTCCGGGACTAGTGACCTATGAGCAGTTCTTC. As protein: CASSAPGLVTYEQFF.

Regarding this clonotype: The junction and the germline gene differ at one end; a read error may be behind it. V is TRBV6-6 and J is TRBJ2-2; the D call may be TRBD1 or TRBD2 (6 bases each). The CDR3 is 15 amino acids. Germline V gene lookup returns CDR1 MNHNY and CDR2 SVGAGI (reference sequence). The DNA of the CDR3 is TGTGCCAGCAGTTACACAAGAGGGGGGACCGGGGAGCCGTTTTTT. As protein: CASSYTRGGTGEPFF.

Worth noting for this clonotype: A read error is likely, as this CDR3 ends without the conserved phenylalanine or tryptophan. CDR3: CASSGFTETNYGYTL. CDR3 nucleotides: TGTGCCAGCAGTGGATTCACAGAAACTAACTATGGCTACACCTTA. V and J are TRBV2 and TRBJ1-2; D is undetermined. The germline CDR1 and CDR2 sequences are SNHLY and FYNNEI. The germline V and J ends were trimmed by 4 bases and 0 bases, with 12 bases remaining between them. This CDR3 spans 15 amino acids.

This clonotype showed up just a few times. This chain joins TRBV6-6 and TRBJ1-2; 10 nucleotides align to TRBD1. The CDR3 extends over 13 amino acids. V was clipped by 6 bases and J by 8 bases; unmatched bases: 6. Germline V gene data show CDR1 as MNHNY and CDR2 as SVGAGI (reference sequence). In DNA, the CDR3 is TGTGCCAGCAGGGCGGGACAGGGGATCGGCTACACCTTC. It codes for CASRAGQGIGYTF.

This clonotype was picked up a small number of times. The rearrangement joins TRBV2 to TRBJ1-5; D is possibly TRBD1 (5 bases). The germline gives CDR1 SNHLY, CDR2 FYNNEI. Between the trimmed V and J ends, which lost 4 bases and 11 bases, there was a span of 9 bases. The CDR3 is 11 amino acids. CDR3 sequence: CASSVLRAQHF. The CDR3 DNA sequence: TGTGCCAGCAGTGTGCTCAGGGCCCAGCATTTT. The variable domain in full, with the rest retrieved from reference TRBV2 and TRBJ1-5, is EPEVTQTPSHQVTQMGQEVILRCVPISNHLYFYWYRQILGQKVEFLVSFYNNEISEKSEIFDDQFSVERPDGSNFTLKIRSTKLEDSAMYFCASSVLRAQHFGDGTRLSIL.

At least ten counts were recorded for this clonotype. The chain joins TRBV7-2 to TRBJ2-7, with 8 bases aligning to TRBD1. The CDR3 has 15 amino acids. Germline loops: CDR1 SGHTA, CDR2 FQGNSA. The junction had 10 bases not matched to a gene; V was cut back by 3 bases and J by 6 bases. DNA of the CDR3: TGTGCCAGCAGCTTGCCGGGACAGGCCCCTTTCGAGCAGTACTTC. Its protein is CASSLPGQAPFEQYF.

V gene TRBV12-3 or TRBV12-4 combines with J gene TRBJ1-5; the D gene is possibly TRBD1 (6 bases). Trimming shortened V by 4 bases and J by 7 bases, and 11 bases separated the two germline ends. The CDR3 has 13 amino acids. CDR3 protein: CASSSSRGQPQHF. The CDR3 nucleotides are TGTGCCAGCAGTTCCTCCAGGGGCCAGCCCCAGCATTTT.

This clonotype appeared a few times. The V gene is TRBV6-5, the J gene TRBJ2-3; D perhaps matches TRBD2 (6 bases). Germline lookup yields CDR1 MNHEY and CDR2 SVGAGI. This CDR3 has 14 residues. V lost 6 bases and J lost 2, with 12 bases in between. CDR3 sequence reads: CASSLRTTTDTQYF. CDR3 DNA: TGTGCCAGCAGCCTCAGGACTACCACAGATACGCAGTATTTT.

V and J are TRBV7-8 and TRBJ2-7, with D tentatively TRBD2 (6 bases). This CDR3 has 15 amino acids. Germline CDR1 is SGHVS and CDR2 is FQNEAQ. Trimming left V 5 bases short and J 7 bases short, with 21 bases between. CDR3 residues: CASSAVGGWAEEQYF. DNA of the CDR3: TGTGCCAGCAGCGCGGTTGGGGGGTGGGCGGAAGAGCAGTACTTC.

This chain joins TRBV20-1 and TRBJ2-3, with 7 bases aligning to TRBD2. The V segment lost 0 bases and the J segment 4 bases; nucleotides outside the gene matches: 4. Germline CDR1 reads DFQATT; CDR2 reads SNEGSKA (reference sequence). This CDR3 is built from 14 residues. CDR3 coding DNA: TGCAGTGCTAGAGATTCTAGCGGTTCAGATACGCAGTATTTT. This codes for CSARDSSGSDTQYF.

This clonotype was found a few times. The J gene is TRBJ2-3, the V gene TRBV7-9, with TRBD2 identical over 10 bases. Unmatched junction bases numbered 8, after V lost 4 bases and J lost 4 bases. CDR1 and CDR2 from the germline V gene are SEHNR and FQNEAQ (reference sequence). The CDR3 runs to 16 residues. CDR3 bases: TGTGCCAGCAGCTCGCAAGCGGGAGGGCTCCCAGATACGCAGTATTTT. Its translation is CASSSQAGGLPDTQYF.

The genes are TRBV28 and TRBJ1-1; maybe TRBD1 (6 bases). Germline V gene lookup returns CDR1 MDHEN and CDR2 SYDVKM. Trimming took 7 bases from V and 0 from J, leaving 12 bases between them. The CDR3 is 14 residues long. Written as DNA, the CDR3 is TGTGCCAGCACATTACACAGGGTGAACACTGAAGCTTTCTTT. Translation: CASTLHRVNTEAFF. Supplemented by reference TRBV28 and TRBJ1-1, the full variable domain reads DVKVTQSSRYLVKRTGEKVFLECVQDMDHENMFWYRQDPGLGLRLIYFSYDVKMKEKGDIPEGYSVSREKKERFSLILESASTNQTSMYLCASTLHRVNTEAFFGQGTRLTVV.

This clonotype showed up just a few times. The rearrangement links TRBV18 to TRBJ2-7; D remains unclear. Germline CDR1 reads KGHSH; CDR2 reads LQKENI. The CDR3 sequence is 14 residues long. V was trimmed by 4 bases and J by 1 base, leaving 11 bases between them. The CDR3 is CASSLDGGSYEQYF. DNA for the CDR3: TGTGCCAGCTCACTCGACGGTGGGTCCTACGAGCAGTACTTC. Full variable domain (rest looked up from reference TRBV18 and TRBJ2-7): NAGVMQNPRHLVRRRGQEARLRCSPMKGHSHVYWYRQLPEEGLKFMVYLQKENIIDESGMPKERFSAEFPKEGPSILRIQQVVRGDSAAYFCASSLDGGSYEQYFGPGTRLTVT.

A remark on this clonotype: A read error may be the cause here, since a much bigger clone is one base away. This chain links TRBV15 with TRBJ2-1; D unresolved. Germline CDR1 reads LNHNV; CDR2 reads YYDKDF (reference sequence). The CDR3 spans 12 residues. V lost 3 bases, J lost 3 bases, and 3 bases lay in between. CDR3 in amino acids: CATSRDYNEQFF. CDR3 coding DNA: TGTGCCACCAGCAGGGACTACAATGAGCAGTTCTTC.